The T cell receptor (beta chain) described here comes from a study of technical replicates of blood from a handful of donors. Germline V gene lookup returns CDR1 SGHVS and CDR2 FQNEAQ. The CDR3 extends over 17 amino acids. V shed 2 bases and J 5 bases; nucleotides not matched to a gene: 13. Measured with immunoSEQ multiplex PCR; TCRdb has only the in-frame clones, and not every one. This sample has roughly 80,000 clones, with roughly 94% found just once. The TCR sequence derives from a human donor in good health. Sequencing used T cells isolated from PBMCs. The chain combines TRBV7-8 with TRBJ2-7; 9 bases match TRBD2. This chain's CDR3 is CASSLTSLAGASHEQYF. CDR3 coding DNA: TGTGCCAGCAGCTTAACCTCATTAGCGGGAGCTAGCCACGAGCAGTACTTC.